Shown below are 17 T cell receptor beta chains from a single sample sequenced in a study of blood T cells in healthy people across ages. For the second PCR, which ran for roughly 7 to 11 cycles, a sample-barcoded 5' primer and a J-beta primer mix were used. TCRdb used MiXCR to reprocess the 5' RACE reads, holding one entry per CDR3 protein. The table records over 1,500,000 distinct CDR3 sequences, about 50% of them present only once. Material for sequencing was blood. The receptors derive from a woman between 40 and 50 years old in good health.

The chain couples TRBV20-1 to TRBJ2-2; 9 bases are a match to TRBD1. The CDR3 covers 15 residues. Germline CDR1 DFQATT, CDR2 SNEGSKA (reference sequence). Trimming at V came to 5 bases and at J to 0 bases, leaving 4 bases not matched to a gene. Here the CDR3 reads CSAARQGANTGELFF. The CDR3 nucleotides are TGCAGTGCTGCTCGACAGGGGGCGAACACCGGGGAGCTGTTTTTT.

This chain uses TRBV2 with TRBJ1-5; D gene unclear. Germline V gives CDR1 SNHLY, CDR2 FYNNEI. Deletions cut 8 bases from V and 0 bases from J, with 14 bases between. The CDR3 length is 15 residues. The CDR3, as DNA: TGTGCCAGCGCGGAACCCACTTATAGCAATCAGCCCCAGCATTTT. Translated: CASAEPTYSNQPQHF. The full variable domain, rest sourced from reference TRBV2 and TRBJ1-5, is EPEVTQTPSHQVTQMGQEVILRCVPISNHLYFYWYRQILGQKVEFLVSFYNNEISEKSEIFDDQFSVERPDGSNFTLKIRSTKLEDSAMYFCASAEPTYSNQPQHFGDGTRLSIL.

The chain recombines TRBV7-2 with TRBJ2-4; tentatively, D is TRBD1 (5 bases). V was cut by 1 base and J by 1 base, with 14 bases left in between. Germline lookup yields CDR1 SGHTA and CDR2 FQGNSA. This CDR3 contains 17 residues. CDR3 bases: TGTGCCAGCAGCTTAGAAGTCAGGGTCTTGGCCAAAAACATTCAGTACTTC. Protein product: CASSLEVRVLAKNIQYF.

This chain joins TRBV28 and TRBJ2-4, with D perhaps matching TRBD1 (7 bases). The DNA end is more similar to TRBJ2-7, so the J call may be wrong. The germline gives CDR1 MDHEN, CDR2 SYDVKM. CDR3 size: 14 residues. The CDR3 protein is CASTQGGLGHEQYF. As DNA, the CDR3 is TGTGCCAGCACCCAGGGGGGACTCGGTCACGAGCAGTACTTC.

This clonotype was found a few times. The chain couples TRBV28 to TRBJ2-5, with 9 bases identical to TRBD2. The germline V gene has CDR1 MDHEN and CDR2 SYDVKM. The CDR3 covers 17 residues. J lost 0 bases, V lost 6 bases, and 11 bases had no gene match. CDR3 amino acids: CASRTHRGGAYQETQYF. CDR3 DNA sequence: TGTGCCAGCAGGACCCATCGCGGGGGGGCGTACCAAGAGACCCAGTACTTC.

This clonotype was seen a single time. The V call is TRBV20-1, the J call TRBJ2-3, with 8 bases lining up with TRBD1. V was clipped by 2 bases and J by 6 bases; unmatched bases: 10. The CDR3 covers 15 residues. Germline assignment: CDR1 DFQATT and CDR2 SNEGSKA (reference sequence). CDR3 nucleotide sequence: TGCAGTGCTAGAAAAAGACAGGGGATGGCCGATACGCAGTATTTT. Translating gives CSARKRQGMADTQYF.

V gene TRBV7-8 combines with J gene TRBJ2-7; D remains ambiguous. TRBJ2-5 explains the end of the DNA better; the J call may be wrong. CDR3 length: 13 residues. Per germline, CDR1 SGHVS and CDR2 FQNEAQ. The CDR3 region has the DNA TGTGCCAGCAGCTTAGTCCCGAGTGAGACCCAGTACTTC. Its translation is CASSLVPSETQYF.

V and J are TRBV6-2 or TRBV6-3 and TRBJ2-2; D remains unclear. The ends were cut back, 0 bases at V and 1 base at J, with 3 bases in the middle. The CDR3 sequence is 14 residues long. Germline V gene data show CDR1 as MNHEY and CDR2 as SVGEGT. In DNA, the CDR3 is TGTGCCAGCAGTTACTCTAGGAACACCGGGGAGCTGTTTTTT. This sequence encodes CASSYSRNTGELFF.

J is TRBJ2-5 and V is TRBV7-9, with D perhaps matching TRBD1 or TRBD2 (5 bases each). Germline loops: CDR1 SEHNR, CDR2 FQNEAQ (reference sequence). Between the trimmed V and J ends, which lost 8 bases and 7 bases, there was a span of 29 bases. The CDR3 totals 17 residues. CDR3 in DNA: TGTGCCAGCCACCCAGAAATTACCGGGACCCCCGAGGGGACCCAGTACTTC. Translating it yields CASHPEITGTPEGTQYF.

This clonotype has a handful of counts. The rearrangement uses TRBV29-1 and TRBJ2-3; the D gene is possibly TRBD1 (5 bases). The length of the CDR3 is 12 residues. V lost 8 bases to trimming and J lost 5 bases, with 14 bases between them. Germline V gene sequence: CDR1 SQVTM, CDR2 ANQGSEA. The CDR3, as DNA: TGCAGCTTTAATGGGGCTCGAGATACGCAGTATTTT. Translated: CSFNGARDTQYF.

This clonotype was picked up a small number of times. J is TRBJ1-5 and V is TRBV28; 12 bases agree with TRBD1. Unmatched junction bases numbered 14, after V lost 7 bases and J lost 7 bases. The CDR3 is 17 amino acids. Germline V gene lookup returns CDR1 MDHEN and CDR2 SYDVKM. CDR3 residues: CASIQPGTGGLWQPQHF. In DNA, the CDR3 is TGTGCCAGCATCCAACCCGGGACAGGGGGCCTGTGGCAGCCCCAGCATTTT.

This clonotype occurred once. The rearrangement uses TRBV18 and TRBJ2-6, with D hard to call. The CDR3 loop spans 16 amino acids. V lost 3 bases and J 0 bases, leaving 9 bases between the germline ends. Germline CDR1 KGHSH, CDR2 LQKENI. DNA for the CDR3: TGTGCCAGCTCACCGCTTGGAAGCTCTGGGGCCAACGTCCTGACTTTC. This sequence encodes CASSPLGSSGANVLTF.

This clonotype showed up just a few times. The J gene is TRBJ2-7, the V gene TRBV5-1; D unresolved. CDR1 SGHRS and CDR2 YFSETQ come from the germline V gene. The CDR3 sequence is 14 residues long. V was clipped by 0 bases and J by 2 bases, with 9 bases between them. CDR3 DNA sequence: TGCGCCAGCAGCTTGGATGGCCAGGCCTACGAGCAGTACTTC. Its protein is CASSLDGQAYEQYF.

The J gene is TRBJ2-3, the V gene TRBV28, with 8 positions matching TRBD2. Trimming at V came to 2 bases and at J to 2 bases, leaving 6 bases not matched to a gene. CDR1 is MDHEN and CDR2 is SYDVKM in the germline V gene. The CDR3 contains 16 residues. The CDR3 is CASSLAPGGPTDTQYF. The CDR3 DNA sequence: TGTGCCAGCAGTTTAGCCCCGGGGGGGCCCACAGATACGCAGTATTTT.

For this clonotype: At one boundary the junction diverges from the germline segment, which might be a read error. The CDR3 here is CASSQDVDSPLHF. The CDR3 DNA is TGCGCCAGCAGCCAAGATGTGGATTCGCCCCTCCACTTT. This rearrangement joins TRBV4-3 to TRBJ1-6; D is unclear. The germline V gene encodes CDR1 LGHNA and CDR2 YSLEER. The CDR3 totals 13 residues.

The table lists this clonotype with a few counts. The chain uses TRBV7-2 and TRBJ1-2; maybe TRBD1 (6 bases). Germline loops: CDR1 SGHTA, CDR2 FQGNSA. This CDR3 spans 17 amino acids. Trimming pared 6 bases from V and 4 bases from J, leaving 24 bases between. The CDR3 sequence is CASRGGNGTAGAYGYTF. The CDR3, as DNA: TGTGCCAGCAGGGGGGGTAATGGTACGGCAGGGGCCTATGGCTACACCTTC.

The CDR3 sequence: CASSKDREVWSVGTYEQYF. The CDR3 DNA reads TGTGCCAGCAGCAAAGACAGGGAGGTTTGGTCTGTGGGCACCTACGAGCAGTACTTC. This chain uses TRBV21-1 with TRBJ2-7; TRBD1 reflects the table's D call only, with no check against the DNA. TRBV21-1 is deemed a pseudogene. The CDR3 extends over 19 amino acids.